The T cell receptor (beta chain) under discussion was sequenced for a study of blood T cell repertoires in COVID-19. As for the study in general: Collection of acute and convalescent COVID-19 samples took place in the United States, Italy and Spain.

The protocol was immunoSEQ multiplex PCR, while the TCRdb copy is restricted to in-frame clones and leaves out a portion. This table has about 50,000 clones, around 88% appearing once. V lost 1 base to trimming and J lost 2 bases; unmatched junction nucleotides: 3. This CDR3 has 16 amino acids. CDR1 and CDR2 from the germline V gene are LNHNV and YYDKDF (reference sequence). The chain has TRBV15 and TRBJ2-5, with TRBD1 matching over 11 bases. The TCR was taken from a woman aged 55-75 years with acute or convalescent COVID-19. Sequencing used peripheral blood. CDR3 protein: CATSRGTGGYQETQYF. The DNA for the CDR3 is TGTGCCACCAGCAGAGGGACAGGGGGCTATCAAGAGACCCAGTACTTC.